These T cell receptor beta chains were read from a single sample in a study of human T cells and chemical hapten exposure. TCRdb processed the RACE reads anew with MiXCR; each CDR3 protein has one entry. The data contain 95,000 to 150,000 distinct CDR3 sequences, about 11% of them singletons. The source material was whole blood, sampled in connection with sensitization to the hapten diphenylcyclopropenone (DPC). These receptors were taken from a woman aged 50 to 60 with alopecia areata. Some clones in this sample may be carry-over from other donors' samples. The CDR3 runs from the conserved cysteine through the conserved F or W. The order of the fields is V gene, D gene, clone size, J gene, CDR3 DNA, CDR3 protein. D genes are given only for firm matches. Expanded clones are given a class, and other clones once, few, many or no size at all.

V: TRBV9; D: TRBD2; size: NA; J: TRBJ2-1; DNA: TGTGCCAGCAGCCCCAAGGGGCGGGAGGGTCGCAGCTCCTACAATGAGCAGTTCTTC; CDR3: CASSPKGREGRSSYNEQFF
V: TRBV11-2; D: NA; size: many; J: TRBJ1-2; DNA: TGTGCCAGCAGCTTATTGCCAGCTGGGGTTGATGACTACACCTTC; CDR3: CASSLLPAGVDDYTF
V: TRBV6-5; D: NA; size: NA; J: TRBJ1-1; DNA: TGTGCCAGCAGTTACTCCGTCAGGGCCACTGAAGCTTTCTTT; CDR3: CASSYSVRATEAFF
V: TRBV5-4; D: TRBD2; size: NA; J: TRBJ2-3; DNA: TGTGCCAGCAGCGTAGAGCGGGGTGGCACAGATACGCAGTATTTT; CDR3: CASSVERGGTDTQYF
V: TRBV4-1; D: NA; size: NA; J: TRBJ2-7; DNA: TGCGCCAGCAGCCAAGATTCGGGGCGGGCCTCCTACGAGCAGTACTTC; CDR3: CASSQDSGRASYEQYF
V: TRBV6-2/TRBV6-3; D: NA; size: many; J: TRBJ1-5; DNA: TGTGCCAGCAGTTACGGGCAGGACTCCTACAATCAGCCCCAGCATTTT; CDR3: CASSYGQDSYNQPQHF
V: TRBV12-3/TRBV12-4; D: NA; size: NA; J: TRBJ1-1; DNA: TGTGCCAGCGGAGGGGGGATGAACACTGAAGCTTTCTTT; CDR3: CASGGGMNTEAFF
V: TRBV20-1; D: NA; size: many; J: TRBJ2-7; DNA: TGCAGTGCTATAAACCGGGGGACAGCCTCATCATACGAGCAGTACTTC; CDR3: CSAINRGTASSYEQYF
V: TRBV9; D: TRBD1; size: many; J: TRBJ2-5; DNA: TGTGCCAGCAGCGCCCAGGGGGTCGAGACCCAGTACTTC; CDR3: CASSAQGVETQYF
V: TRBV4-2; D: NA; size: few; J: TRBJ2-1; DNA: TGTGCCAGCAGCCAAGATAGGTCAGGGTCCTACAATGAGCAGTTCTTC; CDR3: CASSQDRSGSYNEQFF
V: TRBV9; D: NA; size: many; J: TRBJ1-3; DNA: TGTGCCAGCAGCCCCAGGGGCAGGGATGGAAACACCATATATTTT; CDR3: CASSPRGRDGNTIYF
V: TRBV12-3/TRBV12-4; D: NA; size: NA; J: TRBJ1-1; DNA: TGTGCCAGCACCCCTTCGGGGGGCACTGAAGCTTTCTTT; CDR3: CASTPSGGTEAFF
V: TRBV29-1; D: NA; size: NA; J: TRBJ2-3; DNA: TGCAGCGTTGAATTCAGGGCGCTGGGAACAGATACGCAGTATTTT; CDR3: CSVEFRALGTDTQYF
V: TRBV19; D: TRBD2; size: many; J: TRBJ2-5; DNA: TGTGCCAGTGCTCCTTCTAGCGGGAGCGGAGAGACCCAGTACTTC; CDR3: CASAPSSGSGETQYF
V: TRBV20-1; D: NA; size: NA; J: TRBJ2-1; DNA: TGCAGTGCTAGAGAGACAGGACTATGGCAGTTCTTC; CDR3: CSARETGLWQFF
V: TRBV7-9; D: NA; size: NA; J: TRBJ1-6; DNA: TGTGCCAGCAGCTTCAGGACCGATAATTCACCCCTCCACTTT; CDR3: CASSFRTDNSPLHF